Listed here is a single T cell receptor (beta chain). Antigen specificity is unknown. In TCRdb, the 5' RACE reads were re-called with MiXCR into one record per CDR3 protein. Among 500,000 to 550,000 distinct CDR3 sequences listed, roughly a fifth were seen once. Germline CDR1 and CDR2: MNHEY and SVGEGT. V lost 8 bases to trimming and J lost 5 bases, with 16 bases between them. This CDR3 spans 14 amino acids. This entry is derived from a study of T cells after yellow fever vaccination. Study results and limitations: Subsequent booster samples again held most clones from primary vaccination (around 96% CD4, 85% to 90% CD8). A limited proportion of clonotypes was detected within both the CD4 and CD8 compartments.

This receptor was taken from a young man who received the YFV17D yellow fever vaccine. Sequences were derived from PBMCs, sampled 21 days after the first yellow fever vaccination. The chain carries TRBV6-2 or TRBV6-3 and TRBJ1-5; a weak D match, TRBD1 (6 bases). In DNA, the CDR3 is TGTGCCAGCCGGGCCCCGGGGGGCCATCAGCCCCAGCATTTT. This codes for CASRAPGGHQPQHF.